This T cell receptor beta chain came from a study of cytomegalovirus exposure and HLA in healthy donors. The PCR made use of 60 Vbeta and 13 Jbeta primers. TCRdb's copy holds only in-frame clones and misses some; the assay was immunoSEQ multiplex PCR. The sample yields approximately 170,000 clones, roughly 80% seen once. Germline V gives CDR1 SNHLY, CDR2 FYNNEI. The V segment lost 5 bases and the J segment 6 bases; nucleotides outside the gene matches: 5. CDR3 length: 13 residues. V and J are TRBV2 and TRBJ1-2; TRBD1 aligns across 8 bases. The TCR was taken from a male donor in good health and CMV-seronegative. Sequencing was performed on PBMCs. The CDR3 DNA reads TGTGCCAGCAGTCCAGGGGGCGCAAATGGCTACACCTTC. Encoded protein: CASSPGGANGYTF. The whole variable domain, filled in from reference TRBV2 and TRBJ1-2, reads EPEVTQTPSHQVTQMGQEVILRCVPISNHLYFYWYRQILGQKVEFLVSFYNNEISEKSEIFDDQFSVERPDGSNFTLKIRSTKLEDSAMYFCASSPGGANGYTFGSGTRLTVV.